The entry below describes one T cell receptor beta chain. 60 Vbeta and 13 Jbeta primers were used in PCR. TCRdb's copy holds only in-frame clones and misses some; the assay was immunoSEQ multiplex PCR. This table holds roughly 200,000 clones, over 70% found once. Trimming left V 6 bases short and J 0 bases short, with 12 bases between. The CDR3 spans 14 residues. CDR1 and CDR2 (germline): SQVTM, ANQGSEA. This sample is drawn from a study of cytomegalovirus exposure and HLA in healthy donors. Specimen: PBMCs. The chain uses TRBV29-1 and TRBJ2-1, with D possibly being TRBD1 (6 bases). The TCR sequence derives from a middle-aged man in good health and CMV-seronegative. This CDR3 reads CSVLTGSSYNEQFF. CDR3 sequence (DNA): TGCAGCGTGTTAACAGGGAGCTCCTACAATGAGCAGTTCTTC.